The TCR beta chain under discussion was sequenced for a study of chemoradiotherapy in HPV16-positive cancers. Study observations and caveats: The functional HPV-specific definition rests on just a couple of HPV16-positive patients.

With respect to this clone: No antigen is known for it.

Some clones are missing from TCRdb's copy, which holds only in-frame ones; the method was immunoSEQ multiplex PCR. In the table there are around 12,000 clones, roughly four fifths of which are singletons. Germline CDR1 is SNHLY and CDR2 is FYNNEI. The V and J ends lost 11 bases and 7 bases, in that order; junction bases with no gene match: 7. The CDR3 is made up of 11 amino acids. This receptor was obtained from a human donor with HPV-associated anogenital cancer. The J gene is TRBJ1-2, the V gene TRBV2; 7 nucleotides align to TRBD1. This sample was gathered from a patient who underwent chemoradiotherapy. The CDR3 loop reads CAGGGAGGYTF. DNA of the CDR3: TGTGCCGGAGGGGGCGCGGGTGGCTACACCTTC. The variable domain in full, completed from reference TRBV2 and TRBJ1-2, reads EPEVTQTPSHQVTQMGQEVILRCVPISNHLYFYWYRQILGQKVEFLVSFYNNEISEKSEIFDDQFSVERPDGSNFTLKIRSTKLEDSAMYFCAGGGAGGYTFGSGTRLTVV.